This entry describes one T cell receptor beta chain. This specimen belongs to a study of CD8+CD57+ T cells in acquired aplastic anemia. The TCR beta profiling, which covered VDJ combination and CDR3 sequence, was carried out using genomic DNA as the template. MiXCR, run by TCRdb on the reads, gives a single entry per CDR3 protein. Here the sample spans over 150,000 distinct CDR3 sequences, roughly 60% being singletons. Those patients picked for sequencing had displayed CD8+CD57+ cell expansion on flow cytometry. Untreated patients provided the blood samples, with no therapy given before sampling. Trimming took off 2 bases at V and 9 bases at J, with 14 bases between the two ends. The CDR3 totals 14 residues. Germline V gives CDR1 MRHNA, CDR2 SNTAGT.

V usage is TRBV6-4 and J usage is TRBJ2-1, with D tentatively TRBD2 (6 bases). The sequenced sample consisted of sorted CD4+, CD8+, or CD8+CD57+ T cells (not recorded which) from PBMCs. The TCR comes from a human donor with aplastic anemia. In DNA, the CDR3 is TGTGCCAGCAGTGACGGGGCGGGGCGAGCTGAGCAGTTCTTC. Its protein is CASSDGAGRAEQFF.